Listed below are T cell receptor beta chains from one sample, sequenced in a study of brain T cells in children with intractable seizures. Repertoires were generated with immunoSEQ multiplex PCR, while TCRdb's copy carries only in-frame clones and drops some. Here the sample spans approximately 44,000 clones, roughly 90% being singletons. The sample here was peripheral blood, taken at surgery. These receptor sequences come from a girl aged 2 to 10 with tuberous sclerosis and intractable seizures. CDR3s include the opening cysteine and the closing phenylalanine or tryptophan. D genes are given only for firm matches. The listing skips clone size in some rows; elsewhere it reads once, few, many or a size class.

j_call,cdr3_length,d_call,v_call,clone_size,cdr3_aa,cdr3_nt
TRBJ2-3,13,-,TRBV30,-,CAWSGKPSDTQYF,TGTGCCTGGAGTGGAAAACCATCGGATACGCAGTATTTT
TRBJ1-1,14,-,TRBV19,-,CASSIQQMNTEAFF,TGTGCCAGTAGTATACAACAGATGAACACTGAAGCTTTCTTT
TRBJ1-2,13,TRBD1,TRBV7-3,-,CASTQGARDGYTF,TGTGCCAGCACCCAGGGGGCGAGAGATGGCTACACCTTC
TRBJ1-2,16,TRBD1,TRBV11-2,-,CASSLFGAGQNYGYTF,TGTGCCAGCAGCTTATTCGGAGCGGGACAGAATTATGGCTACACCTTC
TRBJ2-5,14,-,TRBV5-4,once,CASSLEGLRETQYF,TGTGCCAGCAGCTTGGAGGGGTTACGAGAGACCCAGTACTTC
TRBJ2-4,15,TRBD2,TRBV7-2,-,CASSSSGGAWDIQYF,TGTGCCAGCAGCTCTAGCGGGGGGGCCTGGGACATTCAGTACTTC
TRBJ1-2,16,-,TRBV28,-,CASSPLPGSLNYGYTF,TGTGCCAGCAGTCCGCTCCCCGGTAGTTTGAACTATGGCTACACCTTC
TRBJ1-1,17,-,TRBV4-1,-,CASSQGKPGAQNTEAFF,TGCGCCAGCAGCCAGGGTAAACCGGGAGCCCAGAACACTGAAGCTTTCTTT
TRBJ1-2,14,TRBD1,TRBV7-2,-,CASSYSGGSYGYTF,TGTGCCAGCAGCTATTCAGGGGGAAGTTATGGCTACACCTTC
TRBJ1-6,14,TRBD1,TRBV9,-,CASSATGGNSPLHF,TGTGCCAGCAGCGCTACAGGGGGTAATTCACCCCTCCACTTT
TRBJ2-5,15,-,TRBV5-1,-,CASSAGTVSEETQYF,TGCGCCAGCAGCGCGGGGACGGTATCTGAAGAGACCCAGTACTTC
TRBJ1-5,16,TRBD1,TRBV19,-,CASSGRDSYSNQPQHF,TGTGCCAGTAGTGGCCGGGACAGTTATAGCAATCAGCCCCAGCATTTT
TRBJ2-5,13,-,TRBV7-7,-,CASGVEGGETQYF,TGTGCTAGTGGGGTAGAGGGAGGAGAGACCCAGTACTTC
TRBJ2-3,18,-,TRBV21-1,-,CASSKRKGGVLLTDTQYF,TGTGCCAGCAGCAAACGAAAGGGAGGAGTTCTACTCACAGATACGCAGTATTTT
TRBJ1-1,15,-,TRBV5-5,-,CASRRPQGRNTEAFF,TGTGCCAGCCGGCGACCGCAGGGGAGGAACACTGAAGCTTTCTTT
TRBJ1-2,12,TRBD1,TRBV24-1,once,CATSATGDGYTF,TGTGCCACCAGCGCGACAGGGGATGGCTACACCTTC
TRBJ1-1,16,TRBD1,TRBV4-1,medium-sized,CASSQTGTGYFAEAFF,TGCGCCAGCAGCCAAACCGGGACAGGGTATTTTGCTGAAGCTTTCTTT
TRBJ2-5,15,TRBD1,TRBV12-5,-,CASGSGQGIEETQYF,TGTGCTAGTGGGTCGGGACAGGGCATTGAAGAGACCCAGTACTTC
TRBJ1-1,14,-,TRBV5-1,-,CASSLTVMNTEAFF,TGCGCCAGCAGCTTGACAGTGATGAACACTGAAGCTTTCTTT
TRBJ1-4,14,TRBD1,TRBV6-5,-,CASSYLRTGEKLFF,TGTGCCAGCAGTTACTTGAGGACAGGGGAAAAACTGTTTTTT
TRBJ2-2,16,TRBD1,TRBV9,-,CASTRPGQGWIGELFF,TGTGCCAGCACCAGACCGGGACAGGGGTGGATCGGGGAGCTGTTTTTT
TRBJ1-1,14,TRBD1,TRBV19,-,CASSIAGGDTEAFF,TGTGCCAGTAGTATCGCAGGGGGCGACACTGAAGCTTTCTTT